The 30 T cell receptor beta chains below come from one sample, sequenced in a study of control samples from healthy donors and cancer patients. The assay was immunoSEQ multiplex PCR, and TCRdb's table has in-frame clones only and misses some. In the table there are approximately 66,000 clones, 85% to 90% of which are singletons. Specimen: PBMCs. Receptors originate from a man aged 60 to 75 with colorectal cancer.

This clone occurred a few times. The chain links TRBV28 to TRBJ2-1; D remains ambiguous. V lost 7 bases and J 9 bases, leaving 13 bases between the germline ends. Per the germline V gene, CDR1 is MDHEN and CDR2 is SYDVKM. CDR3 length equals 12 residues. The CDR3 loop is CASTDRLGEQFF. The CDR3 DNA follows: TGTGCCAGCACTGACCGGCTGGGTGAGCAGTTCTTC. The entire variable domain, with the rest obtained from reference TRBV28 and TRBJ2-1, is as follows: DVKVTQSSRYLVKRTGEKVFLECVQDMDHENMFWYRQDPGLGLRLIYFSYDVKMKEKGDIPEGYSVSREKKERFSLILESASTNQTSMYLCASTDRLGEQFFGPGTRLTVL.

Turning to this clone: The junction does not match germline at one end; this may be a read error. This specimen includes other DNA sequences encoding the same CDR3. V is TRBV4-1 and J is TRBJ1-5; 7 nucleotides match TRBD1. The CDR3 totals 15 residues. Germline assignment: CDR1 MGHRA and CDR2 YSYEKL. CDR3 protein: CASSQEGDSRKPQHF. DNA for the CDR3: TGCGCCAGCAGCCAAGAGGGGGACAGCCGTAAGCCACAGCATTTT.

This sequence joins TRBV5-4 and TRBJ1-1, with a tentative D call TRBD1 (5 bases). The V gene lost 4 bases and the J gene lost 5 bases, with 18 bases spanning the gap. The CDR3 sequence is 15 residues long. Looked up from germline, CDR1 is SGHNT and CDR2 is YYREEE (reference sequence). CDR3 residues: CASSPKLMEGTEAFF. CDR3 bases: TGTGCCAGCAGCCCGAAACTGATGGAGGGGACTGAAGCTTTCTTT.

The CDR3 DNA reads TGTGCCAGCAGTGAAGTCAAGGGTTGGTCACCCCTCCACTTT. This gives the protein CASSEVKGWSPLHF. The chain couples TRBV6-1 to TRBJ1-6, with unresolved D. Germline V gene data show CDR1 as MNHNS and CDR2 as SASEGT. V was trimmed by 1 base and J by 10 bases, leaving 11 bases between them. The CDR3 length is 14 residues.

The rearrangement uses TRBV11-3 and TRBJ2-1; the match to TRBD2 covers 13 bases. Germline CDR1 reads SGHNT; CDR2 reads YENEEA. This CDR3 has 17 amino acids. The V and J ends lost 4 bases and 3 bases, in that order; junction bases with no gene match: 6. The CDR3 loop is CASSSRTSGGVYNEQFF. The CDR3 DNA is TGTGCCAGCAGCTCCAGGACTAGCGGGGGAGTCTACAATGAGCAGTTCTTC.

This clone turned up a few times. The chain is built from TRBV7-2 and TRBJ2-3; 9 bases fit TRBD2. The J segment lost 1 base and the V segment lost 3 bases, leaving 5 bases of the junction unmatched. Germline assignment: CDR1 SGHTA and CDR2 FQGNSA. This CDR3 region has 16 residues. The CDR3 is CASSLVSGGRTDTQYF. The CDR3 nucleotides read TGTGCCAGCAGCTTGGTTAGCGGGGGCCGCACAGATACGCAGTATTTT.

This chain connects TRBV3-1 (or the pseudogene TRBV3-2) to TRBJ2-7, with 8 bases lining up with TRBD2. There are 15 residues in the CDR3. The germline V gene has CDR1 LGHDT and CDR2 YNNKEL (reference sequence). V was pared by 4 bases and J by 5 bases, with 10 bases of the junction left unmatched. The CDR3 sequence is CASSRGRGGSDEQYF. CDR3 coding DNA: TGTGCCAGCAGCCGAGGCCGGGGGGGTAGCGACGAGCAGTACTTC.

This sequence joins TRBV2 and TRBJ1-5, with TRBD1 as a possible D gene (5 bases). There are 15 residues in the CDR3. V lost 7 bases and J 0 bases, leaving 13 bases between the germline ends. Germline lookup yields CDR1 SNHLY and CDR2 FYNNEI. CDR3 residues: CASTGQSYSNQPQHF. The DNA of the CDR3 is TGTGCCAGCACGGGGCAGTCCTATAGCAATCAGCCCCAGCATTTT.

V is TRBV9 and J is TRBJ2-2, with 9 nucleotides matching TRBD2. In germline, CDR1 is SGDLS, CDR2 YYNGEE. The CDR3 spans 15 residues. Germline trimming cut 0 bases from V and 6 bases from J; bases unmatched to any gene: 3. CDR3 region: CASSVEIAGAGELFF. In nucleotides, the CDR3 is TGTGCCAGCAGCGTAGAAATAGCGGGGGCCGGGGAGCTGTTTTTT.

The chain links TRBV6-1 to TRBJ2-2; D remains unclear. Germline V gives CDR1 MNHNS, CDR2 SASEGT. The V end was cut by 0 bases, the J end by 14 bases, with 13 bases between. The CDR3 is 13 residues long. The CDR3 DNA sequence: TGTGCCAGCAGTGAAGCGGGCCCATTCCTTCTGTTTTTT. Translating gives CASSEAGPFLLFF.

The chain uses TRBV5-1 and TRBJ1-1, with 7 bases lining up with TRBD1. The germline V gene encodes CDR1 SGHRS and CDR2 YFSETQ. This CDR3 spans 16 amino acids. Unmatched junction bases numbered 8, after V lost 0 bases and J lost 3 bases. CDR3 loop: CASSLAGAGGDTEAFF. The CDR3 region has the DNA TGCGCCAGCAGCTTGGCCGGGGCAGGGGGAGACACTGAAGCTTTCTTT.

By share of the sample, this clone is medium-sized. V usage is TRBV18 and J usage is TRBJ1-2; perhaps TRBD1 as D (6 bases). This CDR3 spans 13 amino acids. Trimming took off 3 bases at V and 2 bases at J, with 7 bases between the two ends. Germline V gene lookup returns CDR1 KGHSH and CDR2 LQKENI. DNA for the CDR3: TGTGCCAGCTCACCTGGACAGAACTATGGCTACACCTTC. It specifies CASSPGQNYGYTF.

This clone was observed a single time. The V call is TRBV3-1 (or the pseudogene TRBV3-2), the J call TRBJ2-1; 10 nucleotides match TRBD2. V shed 2 bases, J shed 5 bases, and the junction held 9 bases outside the gene matches. The CDR3 sequence is 17 residues long. Germline V gene sequence: CDR1 LGHDT, CDR2 YNNKEL (reference sequence). CDR3 coding DNA: TGTGCCAGCAGCCAACCACGCCGGCTAGCGGGGGACAATGAGCAGTTCTTC. Its translation is CASSQPRRLAGDNEQFF.

This clone was detected once. This sample includes further DNA sequences coding for the same CDR3. V usage is TRBV5-1 and J usage is TRBJ2-7; maybe TRBD2 (5 bases). CDR1 and CDR2 from the germline V gene are SGHRS and YFSETQ. V dropped 0 bases and J dropped 7 bases, with 5 bases sitting between them. The CDR3 runs 11 residues. DNA of the CDR3: TGCGCCAGCAGCTTGGCGGGGGAGCAGTACTTC. Its protein product is CASSLAGEQYF.

The rearrangement links TRBV6-2 or TRBV6-3 to TRBJ2-7; 7 bases are shared with TRBD2. The V gene end was trimmed by 3 bases and the J gene end by 5 bases; junction bases not matched to a gene: 4. CDR3 length: 13 residues. The V gene's germline CDR1 is MNHEY and CDR2 SVGEGT. For the CDR3, the DNA is TGTGCCAGCAGTTATATCGGGAGGAACGAGCAGTACTTC. Protein: CASSYIGRNEQYF.

This clone was seen once. The rearrangement uses TRBV30 and TRBJ1-4; D unresolved. V lost 0 bases and J lost 4, with 12 bases in between. The CDR3 sequence is 15 residues long. Germline V gives CDR1 GTSNPN, CDR2 SVGIG (reference sequence). The CDR3 DNA reads TGTGCCTGGAGTGTACTGCCGCCGCTTAATGAAAAACTGTTTTTT. Residues: CAWSVLPPLNEKLFF. The full variable domain, rest sourced from reference TRBV30 and TRBJ1-4, is SQTIHQWPATLVQPVGSPLSLECTVEGTSNPNLYWYRQAAGRGLQLLFYSVGIGQISSEVPQNLSASRPQDRQFILSSKKLLLSDSGFYLCAWSVLPPLNEKLFFGSGTQLSVL.

V and J are TRBV3-1 (or the pseudogene TRBV3-2) and TRBJ2-7; no clear D. CDR1 is LGHDT, CDR2 YNNKEL, per germline (reference sequence). V was shortened by 4 bases and J by 7 bases, with 14 bases between the two germline ends. The CDR3 has 13 amino acids. CDR3 sequence: CASSPSRSSEQYF. The CDR3, as DNA: TGTGCCAGCAGCCCTTCCAGGTCTAGTGAGCAGTACTTC.

The chain has TRBV7-9 and TRBJ2-7, with a weak D call TRBD2 (7 bases). Trimming stripped 6 bases from V and 5 bases from J, with 14 bases between. Germline values: CDR1 SEHNR, CDR2 FQNEAQ (reference sequence). This CDR3 comprises 13 residues. The chain's CDR3 is CASRGGARNEQYF. DNA for the CDR3: TGTGCCAGCAGGGGGGGGGCGAGGAACGAGCAGTACTTC.

V is TRBV5-1 and J is TRBJ2-3, with D maybe TRBD2 (5 bases). The germline V gene encodes CDR1 SGHRS and CDR2 YFSETQ. This CDR3 region has 14 residues. Trimming took 8 bases from V and 2 from J, leaving 15 bases between them. The CDR3 region has the DNA TGCGCCAGTGGGTCGGGGAATCCCACAGATACGCAGTATTTT. Translation gives CASGSGNPTDTQYF.

V gene TRBV14 combines with J gene TRBJ2-1; TRBD1 matches 9 bases. CDR1 is SGHDN, CDR2 FVKESK, per germline. Trimming removed 5 bases from V and 6 bases from J; junction bases left unmatched: 5. The CDR3 is 14 amino acids. The CDR3 spells CASSTDRGRNEQFF. CDR3 DNA: TGTGCCAGCAGCACGGACAGGGGTCGCAATGAGCAGTTCTTC.

As DNA, the CDR3 is TGTGCCAGCAGCCAATACAATGAGCAGTTCTTC. Its protein is CASSQYNEQFF. V usage is TRBV14 and J usage is TRBJ2-1; D remains unclear. Germline CDR1 is SGHDN and CDR2 is FVKESK. Trimming left V 2 bases short and J 4 bases short, with 0 bases between. The CDR3 has 11 residues.

CDR3 coding DNA: TGTGCCAGCAGTCCCGGCAACCATGGCTACACCTTC. Its protein is CASSPGNHGYTF. This chain connects TRBV6-5 to TRBJ1-2, with D hard to call. Germline CDR1 MNHEY, CDR2 SVGAGI. Trimming cost V 5 bases and J 6 bases, with 10 bases left between them. The CDR3 is made up of 12 amino acids.

The V call is TRBV5-4, the J call TRBJ2-4; TRBD1 aligns across 7 bases. V shed 2 bases and J 1 base; nucleotides not matched to a gene: 3. This CDR3 spans 15 amino acids. CDR1 is SGHNT, CDR2 YYREEE, per germline (reference sequence). The CDR3 is CASSLRDSAKNIQYF. The CDR3 DNA follows: TGTGCCAGCAGCTTACGGGACAGTGCCAAAAACATTCAGTACTTC.

V and J are TRBV19 and TRBJ1-2; 9 bases match TRBD1. Germline-derived CDR1 and CDR2 are LNHDA and SQIVND (reference sequence). With 7 bases clipped from V and 4 bases from J, the junction kept 7 bases outside the gene matches. The CDR3 spans 14 residues. The CDR3 nucleotides read TGTGCCAGTACCCTGACAGGGGGAGTCTATGGCTACACCTTC. As protein: CASTLTGGVYGYTF. Full variable domain (missing parts from reference TRBV19 and TRBJ1-2): DGGITQSPKYLFRKEGQNVTLSCEQNLNHDAMYWYRQDPGQGLRLIYYSQIVNDFQKGDIAEGYSVSREKKESFPLTVTSAQKNPTAFYLCASTLTGGVYGYTFGSGTRLTVV.

V usage is TRBV18 and J usage is TRBJ2-5; unclear D gene. The CDR3 contains 14 residues. Trimming left V 5 bases short and J 4 bases short, with 14 bases between. Per the germline V gene, CDR1 is KGHSH and CDR2 is LQKENI. The CDR3, as DNA: TGTGCCAGCTCATTTGAGGCCCTGAGAGAGACCCAGTACTTC. The encoded protein is CASSFEALRETQYF.

The chain couples TRBV7-6 to TRBJ2-2, with D possibly matching TRBD1 (6 bases). The CDR3 extends over 15 amino acids. V gave up 5 bases and J gave up 0 bases, with 10 bases separating them. Germline CDR1 and CDR2: SGHVS and FNYEAQ. The CDR3 protein is CASSPGQTNTGELFF. The CDR3 nucleotides read TGTGCCAGCAGCCCCGGACAGACGAACACCGGGGAGCTGTTTTTT.

This clone has a single count. This chain links TRBV27 with TRBJ2-7; 7 bases are shared with TRBD1. V lost 4 bases and J lost 3; bases outside the gene matches: 6. CDR3 length equals 14 residues. Germline V gene lookup returns CDR1 MNHEY and CDR2 SMNVEV (reference sequence). CDR3 amino acids: CASSSYRDSYEQYF. For the CDR3, the DNA is TGTGCCAGCAGTTCCTACCGGGACAGCTACGAGCAGTACTTC.

This clone was observed once. The chain is built from TRBV6-5 and TRBJ1-2; possible D gene TRBD1, 5 bases. Trimming removed 0 bases at V and 10 bases at J, with 12 bases between. Per the germline V gene, CDR1 is MNHEY and CDR2 is SVGAGI. CDR3 length: 13 amino acids. CDR3: CASSYSDRGTYTF. DNA for the CDR3: TGTGCCAGCAGTTACTCCGACAGAGGAACCTACACCTTC.

This chain connects TRBV19 to TRBJ1-5, with no clear D. Germline V lookup: CDR1 LNHDA, CDR2 SQIVND (reference sequence). The CDR3 is 14 amino acids. V gave up 0 bases and J gave up 3 bases, with 6 bases separating them. The CDR3 DNA reads as TGTGCCAGTAGTATAGATCAGTACAATCAGCCCCAGCATTTT. Translating it yields CASSIDQYNQPQHF.

The CDR3 loop is CASSPTPGQPISYEQYF. CDR3 sequence (DNA): TGTGCCAGCTCACCAACCCCGGGGCAGCCTATTTCCTACGAGCAGTACTTC. The gene calls are TRBV18 and TRBJ2-7; TRBD1 or TRBD2 may be the D gene (5 bases each). V was pared by 2 bases and J by 1 base, with 18 bases between. The germline CDR1 and CDR2 sequences are KGHSH and LQKENI. CDR3 size: 17 residues. Drawing the rest from reference TRBV18 and TRBJ2-7, the complete variable domain is NAGVMQNPRHLVRRRGQEARLRCSPMKGHSHVYWYRQLPEEGLKFMVYLQKENIIDESGMPKERFSAEFPKEGPSILRIQQVVRGDSAAYFCASSPTPGQPISYEQYFGPGTRLTVT.